These 3 T cell receptor beta chains share one sample of origin, sequenced in a study of CD8+ T cells in alopecia areata. As the sequencing template, cDNA was produced by extracting RNA and reverse transcribing it. Generated by immunoSEQ multiplex PCR, the TCRdb table keeps only in-frame clones and is missing some. Singletons are absent from the sample, which has around 290,000 clones. The authors sorted pooled cutaneous lymph node cells using CD4, CD8alpha, NKG2D, NKG2ACE and other markers. The sequencing sample was made of CD4+ T cells sorted from a lymph node. Source of these receptors: a C3H/HeJ mouse with alopecia areata. This mouse strain has H2-k as its MHC haplotype.

This clone was observed many times. Mouse names are used for the genes. Read coverage stops 4 residues before the CDR3 terminus; the germline J gene supplies the remainder. The chain couples TRBV17 to TRBJ2-1, with 11 bases lining up with TRBD1. Germline CDR1 and CDR2: MNHDT and YYDKIL. V dropped 6 bases and J dropped 3; count of bases not matched to a gene: 1. This CDR3 has 14 residues. CDR3 loop: CASSGQGAYAEQFF. The DNA read from the CDR3 is TGTGCTAGCAGCGGACAGGGGGCCTATGCT.

Comment on this clone: The gene names here belong to mouse. The DNA ends 4 residues before the CDR3 does, and the rest of the CDR3 is filled in from the germline J gene. The V call is TRBV31, the J call TRBJ2-5; TRBD1 agrees at 10 bases. Looked up from germline, CDR1 is GKSSPN and CDR2 is SITVG. CDR3 length: 14 residues. CDR3 DNA (partial): TGTGCCTGGAGCCGGGGACAGGGGAGGGAC. This translates into CAWSRGQGRD. From start to end, the CDR3 is CAWSRGQGRDTQYF.

The sample holds a few counts of this clone. The genes and germline here are from mouse. The sequence runs out 4 residues before the end of the CDR3; the remainder is reconstructed from the germline J gene. Other DNA sequences within the sample encode an identical CDR3. This chain links TRBV19 with TRBJ2-7, with D possibly being TRBD1 (6 bases). The germline V gene has CDR1 FNHDT and CDR2 SITEND (reference sequence). Between the trimmed V and J ends, which lost 5 bases and 3 bases, there was a span of 9 bases. The CDR3 spans 12 residues. The part of the CDR3 DNA that was read is TGTGCCAGCAGCCCGGACAGCTAT. This translates into CASSPDSY. The CDR3 reads in full as CASSPDSYEQYF.